The 10 T cell receptor beta chains below come from one sample, sequenced in a study of CD8+ T cells in alopecia areata. Reverse transcription of extracted RNA yielded cDNA, which provided the sequencing template. Clones were sequenced by immunoSEQ multiplex PCR, and TCRdb holds only the in-frame ones, with some missing. The table records around 100,000 clones, roughly 53% of them present only once. Source material: CD4+ T cells sorted from blood. Receptor source: a human donor in good health.

The chain carries TRBV2 and TRBJ2-7; possibly TRBD1 or TRBD2 for D (5 bases each). The V end was cut by 6 bases, the J end by 3 bases, with 9 bases between. CDR3 length: 12 amino acids. Germline V lookup: CDR1 SNHLY, CDR2 FYNNEI. CDR3 sequence reads: CASRKGSYEQYF. CDR3 sequence (DNA): TGTGCCAGCAGGAAGGGGAGCTACGAGCAGTACTTC.

The rearrangement uses TRBV18 and TRBJ1-5, with D possibly being TRBD1 (5 bases). The germline V gene has CDR1 KGHSH and CDR2 LQKENI. This CDR3 region has 16 residues. Trimming took off 2 bases at V and 3 bases at J, with 14 bases between the two ends. CDR3 protein: CASSPSGGVNNQPQHF. CDR3 bases: TGTGCCAGCTCACCATCAGGAGGGGTCAACAATCAGCCCCAGCATTTT.

This clone was counted between two and nine times. The genes are TRBV12-5 and TRBJ1-5; no reliable D call. Germline V gives CDR1 LGHNT, CDR2 FRNRAP. CDR3 length equals 11 residues. Between the trimmed V and J ends, which lost 5 bases and 4 bases, there was a span of 3 bases. This CDR3 reads CASGPNQPQHF. CDR3 sequence (DNA): TGTGCTAGTGGTCCGAATCAGCCCCAGCATTTT.

This clone was seen just once. The J gene is TRBJ1-1, the V gene TRBV27, with a weak D call TRBD1 (6 bases). CDR1 and CDR2 (germline): MNHEY, SMNVEV (reference sequence). The CDR3 extends over 16 amino acids. The V gene lost 2 bases and the J gene lost 3 bases, with 16 bases spanning the gap. CDR3 loop: CASSLERRGRHTEAFF. For the CDR3, the DNA is TGTGCCAGCAGTTTAGAGCGCAGGGGAAGGCACACTGAAGCTTTCTTT.

This chain uses TRBV5-1 with TRBJ2-5, with D perhaps matching TRBD1 or TRBD2 (5 bases each). Trimming took 3 bases from V and 4 from J, leaving 7 bases between them. CDR1 is SGHRS and CDR2 is YFSETQ in the germline V gene. This CDR3 has 12 residues. The CDR3 bases are TGCGCCAGCAGCTCTGGGGGAGAGACCCAGTACTTC. This gives the protein CASSSGGETQYF.

In this sample, this clone turned up a few times. This chain links TRBV6-6 with TRBJ1-6, with 7 nucleotides matching TRBD1. The CDR3 is made up of 12 amino acids. The J segment lost 8 bases and the V segment lost 7 bases, leaving 2 bases of the junction unmatched. CDR1 is MNHNY, CDR2 SVGAGI, per germline (reference sequence). Here the CDR3 DNA reads TGTGCCAGCAACAGGGGAGATTCACCCCTCCACTTT. This gives the protein CASNRGDSPLHF.

This clone was seen a handful of times. The chain is built from TRBV13 and TRBJ1-6, with D maybe TRBD1 (5 bases). The CDR3 totals 15 residues. Germline V lookup: CDR1 PRHDT, CDR2 FYEKMQ (reference sequence). V lost 0 bases and J 8 bases, leaving 11 bases between the germline ends. The DNA for the CDR3 is TGTGCCAGCAGCTTAGGAGGGGCCCGTTATTCACCCCTCCACTTT. The encoded protein is CASSLGGARYSPLHF. The complete variable domain, with remaining parts taken from reference TRBV13 and TRBJ1-6, reads AAGVIQSPRHLIKEKRETATLKCYPIPRHDTVYWYQQGPGQDPQFLISFYEKMQSDKGSIPDRFSAQQFSDYHSELNMSSLELGDSALYFCASSLGGARYSPLHFGNGTRLTVT.

The V gene is TRBV29-1, the J gene TRBJ2-5; 7 bases match TRBD2. Germline values: CDR1 SQVTM, CDR2 ANQGSEA. This CDR3 is 14 amino acids long. The trim removed 8 bases at V and 0 bases at J, leaving 9 bases unmatched. The CDR3 spells CSLWGRGDQETQYF. Here the CDR3 DNA reads TGCAGCTTATGGGGCCGGGGGGACCAAGAGACCCAGTACTTC.

This rearrangement joins TRBV2 to TRBJ2-2, with TRBD1 matching 8 bases. Germline CDR1 reads SNHLY; CDR2 reads FYNNEI. CDR3 length: 15 amino acids. V gave up 6 bases and J gave up 1 base; unmatched junction bases: 4. CDR3 in amino acids: CASSAGTGNTGELFF. The CDR3 region has the DNA TGTGCCAGCAGCGCCGGGACAGGGAACACCGGGGAGCTGTTTTTT.

This clone was detected a few times. V usage is TRBV15 and J usage is TRBJ1-6, with D possibly TRBD1 on 6 matching bases. The V end was cut by 0 bases, the J end by 7 bases, with 16 bases between. Germline V gives CDR1 LNHNV, CDR2 YYDKDF (reference sequence). The CDR3 totals 17 residues. The CDR3 loop is CATSRDPRAGVNSPLHF. In DNA, the CDR3 is TGTGCCACCAGCAGAGATCCCCGCGCAGGGGTGAATTCACCCCTCCACTTT. Drawing the rest from reference TRBV15 and TRBJ1-6, the complete variable domain is DAMVIQNPRYQVTQFGKPVTLSCSQTLNHNVMYWYQQKSSQAPKLLFHYYDKDFNNEADTPDNFQSRRPNTSFCFLDIRSPGLGDTAMYLCATSRDPRAGVNSPLHFGNGTRLTVT.